This T cell receptor (beta chain) was sequenced in a study of T cell clonotyping in hematopoietic cell transplantation. Germline assignment: CDR1 SEHNR and CDR2 FQNEAQ (reference sequence). V was cut by 5 bases and J by 12 bases, with 23 bases left in between. CDR3 length: 15 amino acids. Study observations and caveats: Higher Inverse Simpson Index values in graft donor and pretransplant recipient predicted broader posttransplant TCR diversity. After transplant, recipient diversity fell while pathologically expanded clonotypes grew through day 180. Few recipient clonotypes overlapped donors; over 95% were de novo at given depth. CD4 and CD8 repertoire contributions could not be separated without sorting.

Data came from immunoSEQ multiplex PCR; TCRdb stores just in-frame clones and leaves some out. The data show roughly 17,000 clones, around 90% seen once. Details on this clone: Its cognate antigen is unknown.

Material for sequencing was peripheral blood mononuclear cells. This receptor was taken from a man aged 35-49 years in good health. Some clones in this sample may be carry-over from other donors' samples. This chain uses TRBV7-9 with TRBJ2-4, with D perhaps TRBD1 (6 bases). In DNA, the CDR3 is TGTGCCAGCAGCGATAGCTTGGGACAAGAGGCAAATCAGTACTTC. This sequence encodes CASSDSLGQEANQYF.